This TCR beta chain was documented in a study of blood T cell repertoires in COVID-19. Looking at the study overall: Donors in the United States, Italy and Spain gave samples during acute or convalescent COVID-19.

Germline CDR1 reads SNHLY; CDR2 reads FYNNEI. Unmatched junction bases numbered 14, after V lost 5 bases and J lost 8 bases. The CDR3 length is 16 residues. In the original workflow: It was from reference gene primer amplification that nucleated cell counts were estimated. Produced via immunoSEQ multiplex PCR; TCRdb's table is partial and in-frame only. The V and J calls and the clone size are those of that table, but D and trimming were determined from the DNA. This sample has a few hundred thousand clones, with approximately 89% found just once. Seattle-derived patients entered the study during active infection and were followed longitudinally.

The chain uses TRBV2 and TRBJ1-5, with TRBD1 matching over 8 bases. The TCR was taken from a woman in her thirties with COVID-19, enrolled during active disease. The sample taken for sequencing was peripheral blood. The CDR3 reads CASSYGQGGPPEPQHF. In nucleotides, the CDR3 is TGTGCCAGCAGTTATGGACAGGGAGGCCCCCCGGAGCCCCAGCATTTT.